This TCR beta chain comes out of a study of cytomegalovirus exposure and HLA in healthy donors. Note on this clone: Its antigen is not identified.

Study-wide results and caveats: It was reported that the classifier diagnosed cytomegalovirus status with high specificity and sensitivity in both the original and validation cohorts.

J gave up 4 bases and V 4 bases, and 10 bases lay outside the gene matches. Germline V lookup: CDR1 SGHNT, CDR2 YYREEE (reference sequence). This CDR3 is built from 16 residues. The PCR ran on 60 Vbeta and 13 Jbeta primers. Assay: immunoSEQ multiplex PCR; the TCRdb copy retains only in-frame clones and omits some. The table includes about 92,000 clones, approximately 81% detected once. The sequenced sample consisted of PBMCs. The rearrangement joins TRBV5-4 to TRBJ2-5, with 10 bases lining up with TRBD1. This clonotype was sampled from a girl aged 2 to 10 in good health and CMV-seropositive. CDR3 residues: CASSPTGQGVPETQYF. Written as DNA, the CDR3 is TGTGCCAGCAGCCCAACCGGACAGGGGGTGCCAGAGACCCAGTACTTC.